Listed here are 23 T cell receptor beta chains from one sample, sequenced in a study of technical replicates of blood from a few donors. Profiling relied on immunoSEQ multiplex PCR, and the TCRdb table lists in-frame clones only, not all of them. The repertoire holds 99,000 or so clones, 95% seen once, with roughly 0.21% in the top ten. The specimen sequenced was T cells isolated from PBMCs. These receptors all stem from a human donor in good health.

The genes are TRBV9 and TRBJ2-7; 11 positions agree with TRBD2. CDR1 and CDR2 from the germline V gene are SGDLS and YYNGEE. This CDR3 region has 14 residues. The junction had 4 bases not matched to a gene; V was cut back by 5 bases and J by 3 bases. The CDR3 DNA reads as TGTGCCAGCAGTTCCGGGACTAGCGGCTACGAGCAGTACTTC. Residues: CASSSGTSGYEQYF.

The chain employs TRBV15 and TRBJ2-1; no firm D call. CDR1 and CDR2 from the germline V gene are LNHNV and YYDKDF (reference sequence). Trimming removed 0 bases from V and 6 bases from J, with 6 bases in between. The CDR3 length is 13 residues. The CDR3 nucleotides read TGTGCCACCAGCAGAGAACAAGTCAATGAGCAGTTCTTC. Protein: CATSREQVNEQFF. The whole variable domain, filled in from reference TRBV15 and TRBJ2-1, reads DAMVIQNPRYQVTQFGKPVTLSCSQTLNHNVMYWYQQKSSQAPKLLFHYYDKDFNNEADTPDNFQSRRPNTSFCFLDIRSPGLGDTAMYLCATSREQVNEQFFGPGTRLTVL.

The gene calls are TRBV5-5 and TRBJ2-3, with TRBD1 as a possible D gene (5 bases). Trimming pared 2 bases from V and 4 bases from J, leaving 14 bases between. CDR1 SGHKS and CDR2 YYEKEE come from the germline V gene (reference sequence). There are 15 residues in the CDR3. Here the CDR3 DNA reads TGTGCCAGCAGCTTTAGGCAGGGATGGCCAGATACGCAGTATTTT. Translating it yields CASSFRQGWPDTQYF.

This chain joins TRBV5-1 and TRBJ2-1; tentatively, D is TRBD1 (6 bases). The CDR3 totals 16 residues. The V end lost 4 bases, the J end lost 4 bases, and 18 bases lay between the germline ends. Germline assignment: CDR1 SGHRS and CDR2 YFSETQ. CDR3 sequence reads: CASSLNDRRIYNEQFF. CDR3 DNA sequence: TGCGCCAGCAGCCTCAATGACAGGAGAATATACAATGAGCAGTTCTTC. Full variable domain (outside the CDR3, taken from reference TRBV5-1 and TRBJ2-1): KAGVTQTPRYLIKTRGQQVTLSCSPISGHRSVSWYQQTPGQGLQFLFEYFSETQRNKGNFPGRFSGRQFSNSRSEMNVSTLELGDSALYLCASSLNDRRIYNEQFFGPGTRLTVL.

This clone appeared once. The CDR3 DNA follows: TGCGCCAGCAAGGATACTAGCGGATCAGATACGCAGTATTTT. Its protein product is CASKDTSGSDTQYF. The rearrangement links TRBV5-1 to TRBJ2-3; 8 positions match TRBD2. With 6 bases clipped from V and 4 bases from J, the junction kept 7 bases outside the gene matches. Germline V CDR1 and CDR2: SGHRS, YFSETQ. The CDR3 loop spans 14 amino acids.

This clone was detected only a few times. The chain links TRBV20-1 to TRBJ2-2, with D unresolved. V was trimmed by 4 bases and J by 6 bases, leaving 6 bases between them. Germline V lookup: CDR1 DFQATT, CDR2 SNEGSKA (reference sequence). This CDR3 comprises 11 residues. The CDR3 loop is CSATFSGELFF. As DNA, the CDR3 is TGCAGTGCTACCTTTTCCGGGGAGCTGTTTTTT.

The rearrangement links TRBV6-5 to TRBJ1-2; 8 positions match TRBD1. Trimming took 8 bases from V and 4 from J; bases not matched to a gene: 9. CDR1 MNHEY and CDR2 SVGAGI come from the germline V gene. The CDR3 totals 14 residues. The CDR3 DNA follows: TGTGCCAGCGGACCCCGGACAGGGATCTATGGCTACACCTTC. Translating it yields CASGPRTGIYGYTF.

The chain joins TRBV7-2 to TRBJ2-7, with 11 nucleotides matching TRBD1. The junction had 16 bases not matched to a gene; V was cut back by 5 bases and J by 4 bases. Germline CDR1 SGHTA, CDR2 FQGNSA. CDR3 size: 18 residues. CDR3 protein: CASSIRGGDRGDLYEQYF. In DNA, the CDR3 is TGTGCCAGCAGCATCAGAGGGGGGGACAGGGGGGATCTATACGAGCAGTACTTC.

The chain employs TRBV28 and TRBJ2-6; TRBD2 aligns across 9 bases. The CDR3 is 21 amino acids. The junction had 15 bases not matched to a gene; V was cut back by 3 bases and J by 0 bases. Germline values: CDR1 MDHEN, CDR2 SYDVKM. The CDR3 loop is CASSFISPLREGISGANVLTF. The CDR3, as DNA: TGTGCCAGCAGTTTTATCTCCCCCCTGCGGGAGGGAATCTCTGGGGCCAACGTCCTGACTTTC. Filled out from reference TRBV28 and TRBJ2-6, the complete variable domain reads DVKVTQSSRYLVKRTGEKVFLECVQDMDHENMFWYRQDPGLGLRLIYFSYDVKMKEKGDIPEGYSVSREKKERFSLILESASTNQTSMYLCASSFISPLREGISGANVLTFGAGSRLTVL.

The chain couples TRBV19 to TRBJ2-1; 7 bases fit TRBD2. The length of the CDR3 is 12 residues. Losses at the gene ends were 9 bases for V and 1 base for J; bases not matched to a gene: 0. Germline lookup yields CDR1 LNHDA and CDR2 SQIVND (reference sequence). The CDR3 here is CASGGSYNEQFF. The CDR3 DNA reads TGTGCCAGCGGGGGGTCCTACAATGAGCAGTTCTTC.

This rearrangement joins TRBV5-8 to TRBJ2-7; 8 nucleotides agree with TRBD1. This CDR3 comprises 15 residues. Trimming at V came to 0 bases and at J to 2 bases, leaving 4 bases not matched to a gene. Germline values: CDR1 SGHTS, CDR2 YDEGEE. CDR3: CASSLGTGTTYEQYF. As DNA, the CDR3 is TGTGCCAGCAGCTTGGGGACAGGGACCACCTACGAGCAGTACTTC.

V and J are TRBV6-5 and TRBJ2-3; 9 bases are shared with TRBD2. With V trimmed by 4 bases and J by 5 bases, 4 bases remained unmatched. Germline V gives CDR1 MNHEY, CDR2 SVGAGI. The CDR3 totals 14 residues. CDR3 in DNA: TGTGCCAGCAGTTTAGCGGGAGCGATAGATACGCAGTATTTT. Translation gives CASSLAGAIDTQYF.

This clone was picked up one time. V gene TRBV28 combines with J gene TRBJ2-1, with D possibly matching TRBD2 (5 bases). The CDR3 has 11 residues. Germline V gene sequence: CDR1 MDHEN, CDR2 SYDVKM. V was trimmed by 7 bases and J by 9 bases, leaving 10 bases between them. The CDR3 here is CASIFEGEQFF. The CDR3 region has the DNA TGTGCCAGCATTTTTGAGGGTGAGCAGTTCTTC. The whole variable domain, filled in from reference TRBV28 and TRBJ2-1, reads DVKVTQSSRYLVKRTGEKVFLECVQDMDHENMFWYRQDPGLGLRLIYFSYDVKMKEKGDIPEGYSVSREKKERFSLILESASTNQTSMYLCASIFEGEQFFGPGTRLTVL.

V usage is TRBV4-1 and J usage is TRBJ2-1; 10 bases map to TRBD1. Germline values: CDR1 MGHRA, CDR2 YSYEKL. V trimming: 3 bases; J trimming: 8 bases; junction bases outside the gene matches: 10. The CDR3 consists of 16 residues. CDR3 residues: CASSHSYRDRGDEQFF. In DNA, the CDR3 is TGCGCCAGCAGCCATTCATACCGGGACAGGGGTGATGAGCAGTTCTTC.

CDR3 nucleotide sequence: TGTGCCAGCAGCAGACTAGCCTACAATGAGCAGTTCTTC. As protein: CASSRLAYNEQFF. The chain links TRBV21-1 to TRBJ2-1; no DNA check was done on the table's D call, TRBD2. TRBV21-1 is a recognized pseudogene. The CDR3 is made up of 13 amino acids.

The rearrangement uses TRBV21-1 and TRBJ1-3. TRBV21-1 is a pseudogene segment. The CDR3 runs to 13 residues. In nucleotides, the CDR3 is TGTGCCAGCAGCAAAGTGAGAGGAAACACCATATATTTT. Translated: CASSKVRGNTIYF.

This chain connects TRBV14 to TRBJ1-1; D may be TRBD1 (5 bases). Germline V gene lookup returns CDR1 SGHDN and CDR2 FVKESK. This CDR3 is built from 17 residues. The V end lost 1 base, the J end lost 4 bases, and 19 bases lay between the germline ends. CDR3 amino acids: CASSQVPVVGTGTEAFF. The CDR3 DNA follows: TGTGCCAGCAGCCAAGTACCCGTTGTGGGCACAGGCACTGAAGCTTTCTTT.

V gene TRBV7-2 combines with J gene TRBJ1-4; 10 positions agree with TRBD1. The CDR3 sequence is 15 residues long. The junction had 4 bases not matched to a gene; V was cut back by 2 bases and J by 7 bases. CDR1 SGHTA and CDR2 FQGNSA come from the germline V gene. The DNA for the CDR3 is TGTGCCAGCAGCTTAATCAGGACAGGGGGTGAAAAACTGTTTTTT. Translating gives CASSLIRTGGEKLFF.

The chain employs TRBV6-1 and TRBJ2-7; 9 nucleotides match TRBD1. The CDR3 runs 13 residues. The germline gives CDR1 MNHNS, CDR2 SASEGT. V shed 5 bases, J shed 3 bases, and the junction held 2 bases outside the gene matches. For the CDR3, the DNA is TGTGCCAGCAGTCAGGACAGGGGCTACGAGCAGTACTTC. This translates into CASSQDRGYEQYF.

A word on this clone: Compared with germline, one end of the junction differs, possibly owing to a read error. This chain uses TRBV7-7 with TRBJ2-2, with a weak D call TRBD1 (6 bases). Germline assignment: CDR1 SSHAT and CDR2 FNYEAQ (reference sequence). The length of the CDR3 is 14 residues. In nucleotides, the CDR3 is TGTGCTAGCAGCCGAAACAGGGACACCGGGGAGCTGTTTTTT. This gives the protein CASSRNRDTGELFF.

In its sample, this clone was seen once. The chain recombines TRBV6-6 with TRBJ2-2; D may be TRBD1 (5 bases). V was trimmed by 2 bases and J by 1 base, leaving 11 bases between them. CDR3 size: 16 residues. Germline V gene sequence: CDR1 MNHNY, CDR2 SVGAGI (reference sequence). The CDR3 DNA reads TGTGCCAGCAGTTACCCGACAGTTCTGAACACCGGGGAGCTGTTTTTT. Protein product: CASSYPTVLNTGELFF.

The chain uses TRBV5-5 and TRBJ2-7; tentative D call: TRBD1 (6 bases). CDR3 size: 15 residues. Trimming stripped 1 base from V and 5 bases from J, with 16 bases between. Germline V lookup: CDR1 SGHKS, CDR2 YYEKEE (reference sequence). CDR3 nucleotides: TGTGCCAGCAGCTTGATGGGGGCGCGAAATCACGAGCAGTACTTC. It encodes CASSLMGARNHEQYF.

V is TRBV6-1 and J is TRBJ2-7, with 13 bases aligning to TRBD2. This CDR3 contains 16 residues. Trimming at V came to 1 base and at J to 5 bases, leaving 5 bases not matched to a gene. In germline, CDR1 is MNHNS, CDR2 SASEGT. The CDR3 loop reads CASSEELAGGPHEQYF. The CDR3 region has the DNA TGTGCCAGCAGTGAAGAACTAGCGGGAGGGCCCCACGAGCAGTACTTC.